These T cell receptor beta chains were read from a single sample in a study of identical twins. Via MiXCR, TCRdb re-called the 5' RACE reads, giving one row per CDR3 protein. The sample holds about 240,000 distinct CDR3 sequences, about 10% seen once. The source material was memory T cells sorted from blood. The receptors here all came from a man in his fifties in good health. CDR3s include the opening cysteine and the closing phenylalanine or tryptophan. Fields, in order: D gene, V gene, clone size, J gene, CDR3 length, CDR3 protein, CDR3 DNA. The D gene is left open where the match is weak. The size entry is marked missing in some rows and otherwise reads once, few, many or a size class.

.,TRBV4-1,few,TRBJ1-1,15,CASSQTTVRNTEAFF,TGCGCCAGCAGCCAGACTACAGTGAGGAACACTGAAGCTTTCTTT
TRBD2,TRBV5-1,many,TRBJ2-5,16,CASSQTSGTSGETQYF,TGCGCCAGCAGCCAGACCTCCGGGACTAGCGGGGAGACCCAGTACTTC
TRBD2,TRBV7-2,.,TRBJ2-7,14,CASSGGGTTYEQYF,TGTGCCAGCAGCGGGGGGGGGACCACCTACGAGCAGTACTTC
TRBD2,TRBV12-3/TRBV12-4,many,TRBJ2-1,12,CASSPLAGEKFF,TGTGCCAGCAGCCCTTTAGCGGGGGAGAAGTTCTTC
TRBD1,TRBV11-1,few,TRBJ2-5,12,CASSSQGKTQYF,TGTGCCAGCAGCTCACAGGGGAAGACCCAGTACTTC
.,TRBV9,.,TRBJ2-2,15,CASSWGSGNTGELFF,TGTGCCAGCAGCTGGGGGTCCGGGAACACCGGGGAGCTGTTTTTT
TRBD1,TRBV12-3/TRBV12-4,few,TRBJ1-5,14,CASRTRDRYQPQHF,TGTGCCAGCAGGACACGGGACAGGTATCAGCCCCAGCATTTT
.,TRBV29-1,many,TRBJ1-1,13,CSVDRGVNTEAFF,TGCAGCGTTGATCGGGGTGTGAACACTGAAGCTTTCTTT
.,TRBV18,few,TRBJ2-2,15,CASSPPSSHTGELFF,TGTGCCAGCTCACCACCCTCCAGTCACACCGGGGAGCTGTTTTTT
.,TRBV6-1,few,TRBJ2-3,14,CASSVGLSTDTQYF,TGTGCCAGCAGTGTAGGCCTGAGCACAGATACGCAGTATTTT
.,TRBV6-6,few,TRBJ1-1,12,CASSYPQGEAFF,TGTGCCAGCAGTTACCCCCAGGGAGAAGCTTTCTTT
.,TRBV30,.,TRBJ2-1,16,CAWSVVGTVAYNEQFF,TGTGCCTGGAGTGTAGTGGGCACCGTAGCCTACAATGAGCAGTTCTTC
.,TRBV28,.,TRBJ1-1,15,CASSFPHGRHTEAFF,TGTGCCAGCAGTTTCCCCCACGGTAGACACACTGAAGCTTTCTTT
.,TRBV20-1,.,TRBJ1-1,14,CSARETGVWTEAFF,TGCAGTGCTAGGGAGACAGGTGTTTGGACTGAAGCTTTCTTT
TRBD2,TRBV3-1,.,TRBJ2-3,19,CASSQDFLLADLITDTQYF,TGTGCCAGCAGCCAAGATTTCTTACTAGCGGATTTGATTACAGATACGCAGTATTTT
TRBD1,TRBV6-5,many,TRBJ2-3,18,CASSYSPLTGVLADTQYF,TGTGCCAGCAGTTACTCTCCGCTAACAGGGGTTTTGGCAGATACGCAGTATTTT
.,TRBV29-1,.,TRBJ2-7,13,CSVTRDGPYEQYF,TGCAGCGTAACCCGGGACGGACCCTACGAGCAGTACTTC
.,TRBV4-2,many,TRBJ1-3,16,CASSQDLPVSGNTIYF,TGTGCCAGCAGCCAAGATCTCCCAGTCTCTGGAAACACCATATATTTT
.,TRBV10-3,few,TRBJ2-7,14,CAISELGSYYEQYF,TGTGCCATCAGTGAGTTGGGGTCCTATTACGAGCAGTACTTC
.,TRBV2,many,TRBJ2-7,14,CASSPVESSYEQYF,TGTGCCAGCAGCCCAGTGGAGAGCTCCTACGAGCAGTACTTC
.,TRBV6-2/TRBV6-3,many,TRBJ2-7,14,CASRPSGPNYEQYF,TGTGCCAGCAGGCCCTCGGGACCCAACTACGAGCAGTACTTC
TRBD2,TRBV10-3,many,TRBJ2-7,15,CAIRNSGSLSYEQYF,TGTGCCATCAGGAATAGCGGGAGTTTGTCCTACGAGCAGTACTTC
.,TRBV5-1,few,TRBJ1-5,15,CASSLAGQTHQPQHF,TGCGCCAGCAGCTTGGCAGGACAGACACATCAGCCCCAGCATTTT
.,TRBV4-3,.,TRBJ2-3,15,CASSQDGSSTDTQYF,TGCGCCAGCAGCCAAGATGGCAGTAGCACAGATACGCAGTATTTT
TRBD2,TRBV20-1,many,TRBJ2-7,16,CSASRAPGLASYEQYF,TGCAGTGCTAGTCGTGCACCGGGACTAGCGTCCTACGAGCAGTACTTC
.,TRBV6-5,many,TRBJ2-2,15,CASSYSMKGSGELFF,TGTGCCAGCAGTTACTCGATGAAGGGGAGCGGGGAGCTGTTTTTT
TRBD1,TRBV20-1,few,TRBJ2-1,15,CSASPSDRGYNEQFF,TGCAGTGCTAGTCCCTCGGACAGGGGGTACAATGAGCAGTTCTTC
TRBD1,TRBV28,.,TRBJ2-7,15,CASSKPGQGLDEQYF,TGTGCCAGCAGTAAGCCGGGACAGGGTTTAGATGAGCAGTACTTC
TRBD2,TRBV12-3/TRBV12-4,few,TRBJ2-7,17,CASSLSAGGLSSYEQYF,TGTGCCAGCAGTTTGTCAGCGGGAGGTCTGAGCTCCTACGAGCAGTACTTC
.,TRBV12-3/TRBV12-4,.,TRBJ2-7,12,CASTKGEYEQYF,TGTGCCAGCACCAAAGGGGAATACGAGCAGTACTTC
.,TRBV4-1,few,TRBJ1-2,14,CASSSGHSNYGYTF,TGCGCCAGCAGCTCTGGACATTCCAACTATGGCTACACCTTC
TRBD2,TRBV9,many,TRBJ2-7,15,CASSVGGGLADEQYF,TGTGCCAGCAGCGTAGGAGGGGGACTAGCGGACGAGCAGTACTTC
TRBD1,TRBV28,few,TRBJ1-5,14,CASRVQGWDQPQHF,TGTGCCAGCAGGGTACAGGGGTGGGATCAGCCCCAGCATTTT
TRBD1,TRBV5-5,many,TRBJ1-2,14,CASSWGTGRYGYTF,TGTGCCAGCAGCTGGGGGACAGGGCGTTATGGCTACACCTTC
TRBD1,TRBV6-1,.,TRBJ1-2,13,CASSTGTGIGYTF,TGTGCCAGCAGCACCGGGACAGGGATTGGCTACACCTTC
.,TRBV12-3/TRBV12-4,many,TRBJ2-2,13,CVTGPKVTGELFF,TGTGTCACTGGCCCAAAAGTCACCGGGGAGCTGTTTTTT
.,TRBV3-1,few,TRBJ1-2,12,CASSQTLRGYTF,TGTGCCAGCAGCCAAACCCTCCGTGGCTACACCTTC
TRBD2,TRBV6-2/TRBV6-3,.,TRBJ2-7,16,CASSLRTSGSLYEQYF,TGTGCCAGCAGCCTTAGGACTAGCGGGAGTCTGTACGAGCAGTACTTC
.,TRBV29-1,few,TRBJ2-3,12,CSTRPSTDTQYF,TGCAGCACCCGCCCTAGCACAGATACGCAGTATTTT
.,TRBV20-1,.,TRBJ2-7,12,CSAATPTAEQYF,TGCAGTGCTGCGACTCCTACCGCCGAGCAGTACTTC
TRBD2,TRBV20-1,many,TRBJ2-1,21,CSARDQASGGVSGSSYNEQFF,TGCAGTGCTAGAGATCAAGCGAGCGGGGGGGTTTCGGGGAGCTCCTACAATGAGCAGTTCTTC